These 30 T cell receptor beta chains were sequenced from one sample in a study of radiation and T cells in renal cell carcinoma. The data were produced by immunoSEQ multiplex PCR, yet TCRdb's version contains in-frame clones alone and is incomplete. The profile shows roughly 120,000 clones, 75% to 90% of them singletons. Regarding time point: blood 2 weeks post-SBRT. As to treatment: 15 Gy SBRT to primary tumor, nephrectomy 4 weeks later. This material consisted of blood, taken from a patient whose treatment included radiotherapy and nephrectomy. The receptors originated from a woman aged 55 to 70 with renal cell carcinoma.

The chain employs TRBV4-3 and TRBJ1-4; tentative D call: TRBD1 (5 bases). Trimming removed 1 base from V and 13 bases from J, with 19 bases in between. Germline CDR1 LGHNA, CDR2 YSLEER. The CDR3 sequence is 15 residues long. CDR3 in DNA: TGCGCCAGCAGCCAAGTGGGGGGGACCACGGGGCCACTGTTTTTT. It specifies CASSQVGGTTGPLFF.

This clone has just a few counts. This chain's CDR3 is CASSLAGGGHLTPYEQYF. The CDR3 DNA sequence: TGTGCCAGCAGCTTAGCGGGAGGAGGGCACCTGACCCCCTACGAGCAGTACTTC. V gene TRBV7-9 combines with J gene TRBJ2-7; possible D gene TRBD2, 6 bases. The CDR3 is 18 amino acids. Between the trimmed V and J ends, which lost 0 bases and 2 bases, there was a span of 20 bases. Per the germline V gene, CDR1 is SEHNR and CDR2 is FQNEAQ (reference sequence).

For the CDR3, the DNA is TGTGCCAGCAGTTTATCGCCCGGCGGAGTTGCAACTAATGAAAAACTGTTTTTT. Residues: CASSLSPGGVATNEKLFF. The chain links TRBV27 to TRBJ1-4, with unresolved D. In germline, CDR1 is MNHEY, CDR2 SMNVEV (reference sequence). The CDR3 has 18 amino acids. Deletions cut 0 bases from V and 0 bases from J, with 14 bases between. The full variable domain, in which reference TRBV27 and TRBJ1-4 provide the parts outside the CDR3, is EAQVTQNPRYLITVTGKKLTVTCSQNMNHEYMSWYRQDPGLGLRQIYYSMNVEVTDKGDVPEGYKVSRKEKRNFPLILESPSPNQTSLYFCASSLSPGGVATNEKLFFGSGTQLSVL.

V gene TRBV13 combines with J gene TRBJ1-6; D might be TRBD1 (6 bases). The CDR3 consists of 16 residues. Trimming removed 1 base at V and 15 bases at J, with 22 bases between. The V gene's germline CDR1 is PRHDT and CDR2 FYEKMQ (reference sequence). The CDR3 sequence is CASSLAPGTPGEVLHF. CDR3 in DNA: TGTGCCAGCAGCTTAGCGCCCGGGACACCGGGTGAGGTCCTCCACTTT.

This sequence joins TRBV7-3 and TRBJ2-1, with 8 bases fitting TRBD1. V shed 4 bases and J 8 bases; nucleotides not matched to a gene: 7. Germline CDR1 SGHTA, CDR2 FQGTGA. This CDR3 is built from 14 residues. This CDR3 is CASSSNGQGDEQFF. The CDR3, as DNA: TGTGCCAGCAGCTCCAACGGACAGGGCGATGAGCAGTTCTTC.

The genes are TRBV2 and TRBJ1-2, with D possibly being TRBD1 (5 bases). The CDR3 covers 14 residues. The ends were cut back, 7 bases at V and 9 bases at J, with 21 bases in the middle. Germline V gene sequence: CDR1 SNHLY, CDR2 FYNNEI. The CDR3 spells CASTPGLQGISYTF. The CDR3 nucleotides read TGTGCCAGCACCCCGGGACTCCAAGGGATAAGCTACACCTTC.

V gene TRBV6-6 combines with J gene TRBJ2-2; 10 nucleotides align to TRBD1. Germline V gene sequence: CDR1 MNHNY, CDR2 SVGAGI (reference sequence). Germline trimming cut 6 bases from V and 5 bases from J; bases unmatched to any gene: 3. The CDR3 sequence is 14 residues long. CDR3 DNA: TGTGCCAGCAGCCGACAGGGGGCGACCGGGGAGCTGTTTTTT. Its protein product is CASSRQGATGELFF.

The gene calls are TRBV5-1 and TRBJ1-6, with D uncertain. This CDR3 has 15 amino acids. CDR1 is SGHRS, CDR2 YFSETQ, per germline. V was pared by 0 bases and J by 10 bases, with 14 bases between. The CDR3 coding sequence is TGCGCCAGCAGCTTGGTACGGAGGGAAGGCTCACCCCTCCACTTT. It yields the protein CASSLVRREGSPLHF.

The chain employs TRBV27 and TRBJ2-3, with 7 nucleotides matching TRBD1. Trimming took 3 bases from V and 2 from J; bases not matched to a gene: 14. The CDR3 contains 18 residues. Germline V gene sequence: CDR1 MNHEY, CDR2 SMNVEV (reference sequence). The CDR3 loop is CASSLGTDFYPPTDTQYF. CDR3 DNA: TGTGCCAGCAGTTTGGGGACAGACTTCTATCCTCCCACAGATACGCAGTATTTT.

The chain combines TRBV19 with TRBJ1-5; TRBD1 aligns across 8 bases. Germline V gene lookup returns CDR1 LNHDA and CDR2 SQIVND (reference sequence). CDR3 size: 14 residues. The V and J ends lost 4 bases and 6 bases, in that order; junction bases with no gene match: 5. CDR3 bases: TGTGCCAGTAGTACACACAGGGGGGCTCAGCCCCAGCATTTT. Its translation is CASSTHRGAQPQHF.

CDR3 DNA sequence: TGTGCCAGCAGCTTGGTCACGAACACTGAAGCTTTCTTT. This sequence encodes CASSLVTNTEAFF. The gene calls are TRBV5-6 and TRBJ1-1; D uncertain. The CDR3 has 13 residues. Germline lookup yields CDR1 SGHDT and CDR2 YYEEEE. Trimming took off 0 bases at V and 1 base at J, with 4 bases between the two ends.

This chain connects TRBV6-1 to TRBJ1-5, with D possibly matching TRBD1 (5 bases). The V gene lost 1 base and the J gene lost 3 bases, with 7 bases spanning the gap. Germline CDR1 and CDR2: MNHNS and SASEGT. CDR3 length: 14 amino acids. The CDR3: CASSEVRVNQPQHF. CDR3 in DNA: TGTGCCAGCAGTGAAGTCAGGGTCAATCAGCCCCAGCATTTT.

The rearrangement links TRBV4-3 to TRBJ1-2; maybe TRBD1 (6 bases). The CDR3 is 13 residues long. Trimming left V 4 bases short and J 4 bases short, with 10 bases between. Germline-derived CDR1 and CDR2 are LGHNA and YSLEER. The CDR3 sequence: CASSPGGAYGYTF. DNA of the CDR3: TGCGCCAGCAGCCCCGGGGGGGCCTATGGCTACACCTTC.

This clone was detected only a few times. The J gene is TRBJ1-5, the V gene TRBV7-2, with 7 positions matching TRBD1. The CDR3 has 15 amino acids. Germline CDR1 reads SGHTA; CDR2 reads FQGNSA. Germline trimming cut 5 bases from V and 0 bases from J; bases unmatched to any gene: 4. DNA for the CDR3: TGTGCCAGCAGCATCGGGACAGTTAGCAATCAGCCCCAGCATTTT. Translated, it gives CASSIGTVSNQPQHF.

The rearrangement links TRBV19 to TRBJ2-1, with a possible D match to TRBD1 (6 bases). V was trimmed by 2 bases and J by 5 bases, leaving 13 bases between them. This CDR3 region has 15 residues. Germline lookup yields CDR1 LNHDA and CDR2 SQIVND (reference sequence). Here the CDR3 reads CASSIKGQYHNEQFF. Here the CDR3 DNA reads TGTGCCAGTAGTATAAAGGGACAATACCACAATGAGCAGTTCTTC.

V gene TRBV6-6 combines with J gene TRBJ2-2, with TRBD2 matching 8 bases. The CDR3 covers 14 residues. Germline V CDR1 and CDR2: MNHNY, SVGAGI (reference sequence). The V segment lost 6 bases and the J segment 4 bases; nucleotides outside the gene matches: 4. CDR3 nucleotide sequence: TGTGCCAGCAGCACGGGACTAGTCACCGGGGAGCTGTTTTTT. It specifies CASSTGLVTGELFF.

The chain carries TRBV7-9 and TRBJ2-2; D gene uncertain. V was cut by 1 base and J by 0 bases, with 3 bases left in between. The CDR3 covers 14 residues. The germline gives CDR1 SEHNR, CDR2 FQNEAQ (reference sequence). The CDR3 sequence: CASSLVANTGELFF. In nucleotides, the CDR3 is TGTGCCAGCAGCTTAGTTGCGAACACCGGGGAGCTGTTTTTT.

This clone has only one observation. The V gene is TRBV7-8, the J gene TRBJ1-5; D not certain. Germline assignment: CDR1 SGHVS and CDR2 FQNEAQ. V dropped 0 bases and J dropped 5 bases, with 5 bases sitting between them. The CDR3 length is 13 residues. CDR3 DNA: TGTGCCAGCAGCTTAGCGGAGGATCAGCCCCAGCATTTT. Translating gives CASSLAEDQPQHF.

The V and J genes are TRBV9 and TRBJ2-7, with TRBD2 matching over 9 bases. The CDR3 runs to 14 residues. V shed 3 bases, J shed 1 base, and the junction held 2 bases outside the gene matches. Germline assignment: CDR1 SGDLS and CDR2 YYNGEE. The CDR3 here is CASSASGGSYEQYF. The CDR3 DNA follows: TGTGCCAGCAGCGCCAGCGGGGGGTCCTACGAGCAGTACTTC.

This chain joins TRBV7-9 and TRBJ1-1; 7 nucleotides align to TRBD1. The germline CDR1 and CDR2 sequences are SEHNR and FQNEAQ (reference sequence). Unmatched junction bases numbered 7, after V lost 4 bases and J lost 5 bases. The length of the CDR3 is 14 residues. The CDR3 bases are TGTGCCAGCAGCTCCCGGGACAGAGGGACTGAAGCTTTCTTT. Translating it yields CASSSRDRGTEAFF.

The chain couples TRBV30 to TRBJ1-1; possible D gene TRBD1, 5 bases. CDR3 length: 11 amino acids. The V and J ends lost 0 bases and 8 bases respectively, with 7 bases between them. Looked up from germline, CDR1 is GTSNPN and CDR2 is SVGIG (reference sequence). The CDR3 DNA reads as TGTGCCTGGAGTGTTGGGGGAGAAGCTTTCTTT. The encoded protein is CAWSVGGEAFF.

The CDR3: CTSSQATGAMNTEAFF. CDR3 bases: TGCACCAGCAGCCAAGCGACAGGGGCCATGAACACTGAAGCTTTCTTT. This rearrangement joins TRBV1 to TRBJ1-1; TRBD1 is the table's D call, not checked against the DNA. TRBV1 counts as a pseudogene. The CDR3 loop spans 16 amino acids.

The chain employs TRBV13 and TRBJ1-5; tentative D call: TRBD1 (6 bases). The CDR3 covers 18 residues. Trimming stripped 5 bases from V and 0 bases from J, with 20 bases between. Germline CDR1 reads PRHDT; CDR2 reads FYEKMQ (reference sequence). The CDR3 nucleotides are TGTGCCAGCAGCGAGTCGATAGGGGGGCTTACTAGCAATCAGCCCCAGCATTTT. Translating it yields CASSESIGGLTSNQPQHF.

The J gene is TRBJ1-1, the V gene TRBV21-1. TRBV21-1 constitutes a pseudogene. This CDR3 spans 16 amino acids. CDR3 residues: CASSAFGTRGNTEAFF. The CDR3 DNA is TGTGCCAGCAGCGCTTTCGGGACTCGAGGGAACACTGAAGCTTTCTTT.

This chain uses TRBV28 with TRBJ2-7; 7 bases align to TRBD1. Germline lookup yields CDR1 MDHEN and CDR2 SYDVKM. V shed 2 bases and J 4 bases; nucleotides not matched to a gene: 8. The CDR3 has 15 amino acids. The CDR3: CASSLGIVGQYEQYF. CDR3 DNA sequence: TGTGCCAGCAGTTTAGGTATAGTGGGACAGTACGAGCAGTACTTC. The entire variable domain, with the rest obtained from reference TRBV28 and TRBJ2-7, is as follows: DVKVTQSSRYLVKRTGEKVFLECVQDMDHENMFWYRQDPGLGLRLIYFSYDVKMKEKGDIPEGYSVSREKKERFSLILESASTNQTSMYLCASSLGIVGQYEQYFGPGTRLTVT.

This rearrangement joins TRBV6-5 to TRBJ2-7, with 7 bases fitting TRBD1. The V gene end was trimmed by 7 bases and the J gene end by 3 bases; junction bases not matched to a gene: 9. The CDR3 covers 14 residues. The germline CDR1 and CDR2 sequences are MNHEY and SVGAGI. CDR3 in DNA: TGTGCCAGCAAAATGACAGGGCCCGGCTACGAGCAGTACTTC. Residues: CASKMTGPGYEQYF.

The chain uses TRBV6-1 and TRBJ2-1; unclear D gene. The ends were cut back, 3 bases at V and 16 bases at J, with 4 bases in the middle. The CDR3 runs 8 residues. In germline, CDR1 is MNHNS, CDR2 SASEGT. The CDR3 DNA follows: TGTGCCAGCAGTGAGGATTTCTTC. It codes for CASSEDFF.

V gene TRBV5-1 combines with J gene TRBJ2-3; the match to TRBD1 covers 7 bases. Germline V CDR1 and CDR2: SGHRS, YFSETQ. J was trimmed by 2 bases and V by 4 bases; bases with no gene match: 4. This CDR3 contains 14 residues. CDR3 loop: CASSDRATTDTQYF. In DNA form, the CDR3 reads TGCGCCAGCAGCGACAGGGCGACCACAGATACGCAGTATTTT.

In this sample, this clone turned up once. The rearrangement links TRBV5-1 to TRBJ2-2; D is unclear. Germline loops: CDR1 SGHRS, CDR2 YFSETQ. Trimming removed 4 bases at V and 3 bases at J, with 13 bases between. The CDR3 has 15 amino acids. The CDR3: CASSPDPRDTGELFF. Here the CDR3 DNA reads TGCGCCAGCAGCCCCGACCCCCGGGACACCGGGGAGCTGTTTTTT.

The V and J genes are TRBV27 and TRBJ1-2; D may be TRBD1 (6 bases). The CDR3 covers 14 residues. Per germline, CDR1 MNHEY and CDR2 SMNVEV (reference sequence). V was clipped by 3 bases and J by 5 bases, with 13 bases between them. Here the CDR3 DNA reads TGTGCCAGCAGTTTCGCCCCCGGACAGTATGGCTACACCTTC. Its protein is CASSFAPGQYGYTF.